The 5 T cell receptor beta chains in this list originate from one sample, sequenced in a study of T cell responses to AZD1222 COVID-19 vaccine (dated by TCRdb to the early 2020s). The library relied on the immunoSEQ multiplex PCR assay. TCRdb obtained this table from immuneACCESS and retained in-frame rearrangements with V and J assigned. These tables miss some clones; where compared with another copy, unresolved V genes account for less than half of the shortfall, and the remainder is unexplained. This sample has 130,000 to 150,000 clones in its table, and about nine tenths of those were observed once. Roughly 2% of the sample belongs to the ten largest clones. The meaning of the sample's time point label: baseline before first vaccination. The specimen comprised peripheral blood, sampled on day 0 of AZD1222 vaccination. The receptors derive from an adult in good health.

The CDR3 DNA reads as TGTGCCAGCAGCTTAGCGGGAGGGGTCTCCAATGAGCAGTTCTTC. This sequence encodes CASSLAGGVSNEQFF. The chain recombines TRBV28 with TRBJ2-1, with 11 bases that match TRBD2. Unmatched junction bases numbered 7, after V lost 6 bases and J lost 6 bases. Germline CDR1 is MDHEN and CDR2 is SYDVKM. CDR3 length equals 15 residues.

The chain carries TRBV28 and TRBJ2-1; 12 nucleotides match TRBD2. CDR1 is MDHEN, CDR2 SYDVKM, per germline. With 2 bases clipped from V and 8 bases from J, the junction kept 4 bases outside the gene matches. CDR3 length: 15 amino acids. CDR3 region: CASSLQLAGGYEQFF. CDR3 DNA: TGTGCCAGCAGTTTACAACTAGCGGGAGGTTATGAGCAGTTCTTC.

The CDR3 loop reads CASSSKTVNTEAFF. CDR3 sequence (DNA): TGCGCCAGCAGTTCCAAGACGGTGAACACTGAAGCTTTCTTT. V usage is TRBV5-1 and J usage is TRBJ1-1, with D hard to call. The germline CDR1 and CDR2 sequences are SGHRS and YFSETQ. The length of the CDR3 is 14 residues. V gave up 5 bases and J gave up 0 bases, with 11 bases separating them.

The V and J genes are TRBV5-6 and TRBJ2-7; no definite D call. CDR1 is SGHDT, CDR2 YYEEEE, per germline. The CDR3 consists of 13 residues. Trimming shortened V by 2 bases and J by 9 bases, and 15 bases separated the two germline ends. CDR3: CASSFGTDSGQYF. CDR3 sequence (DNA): TGTGCCAGCAGCTTTGGCACAGATAGTGGGCAGTACTTC.

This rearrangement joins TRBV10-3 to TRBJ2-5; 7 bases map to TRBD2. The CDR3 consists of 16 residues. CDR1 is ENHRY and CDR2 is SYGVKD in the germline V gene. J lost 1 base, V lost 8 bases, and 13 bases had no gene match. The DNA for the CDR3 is TGTGCCATCGCCCTGGGAGGCGGGAGTACCCAAGAGACCCAGTACTTC. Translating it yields CAIALGGGSTQETQYF.